This entry is about one T cell receptor (beta chain). The CDR3 length is 14 residues. CDR1 and CDR2 from the germline V gene are KGHSH and LQKENI. V was shortened by 0 bases and J by 2 bases, with 8 bases between the two germline ends. TCRdb's table, derived via immunoSEQ multiplex PCR, lists solely in-frame clones and lacks some. The top ten hold 5% of the sample, which has some 110,000 clones, 85% to 95% seen once. This entry is derived from a study of T cell responses to AZD1222 COVID-19 vaccine. Specimen: peripheral blood, collected on day 0 of AZD1222 vaccination. V usage is TRBV18 and J usage is TRBJ2-7, with D possibly called TRBD1 or TRBD2 (5 bases each). The TCR comes from an adult in good health. DNA of the CDR3: TGTGCCAGCTCACCACCAGGGGACCCCTACGAGCAGTACTTC. The encoded protein is CASSPPGDPYEQYF.